The clone carrying this TCR beta chain was detected many times. Its antigen is still unknown. The library targeted TCRbeta and was prepared with unique molecular identifiers. TCRdb reprocessed the PCR reads via MiXCR and lists one record per CDR3 protein. The sample includes 110,000 or so distinct CDR3 sequences, 5% to 8% of them seen just once. The CDR3 is made up of 15 amino acids. Germline values: CDR1 DFQATT, CDR2 SNEGSKA (reference sequence). V was pared by 0 bases and J by 8 bases, with 7 bases of the junction left unmatched. The data were obtained in a study of T-cell reconstitution after alpha-beta-depleted transplantation in children. Study outcomes and limitations: At the one-year point after transplant, T-cell counts and TCRbeta diversity were found to come mostly from T cells that had been newly produced.

Sequencing was performed on PBMCs, mostly from graft donor cells, taken 360 days after TCRalphabeta/CD19-depleted stem cell transplant. The chain couples TRBV20-1 to TRBJ1-4; 9 nucleotides match TRBD1. This TCR was recovered from a male patient between 2 and 10 years old who had a stem cell transplant for acute lymphoblastic leukemia, so the T cells may come from the graft donor. CDR3 protein: CSARDNRGPREKLFF. CDR3 bases: TGCAGTGCTAGAGATAACAGGGGGCCAAGAGAAAAACTGTTTTTT.